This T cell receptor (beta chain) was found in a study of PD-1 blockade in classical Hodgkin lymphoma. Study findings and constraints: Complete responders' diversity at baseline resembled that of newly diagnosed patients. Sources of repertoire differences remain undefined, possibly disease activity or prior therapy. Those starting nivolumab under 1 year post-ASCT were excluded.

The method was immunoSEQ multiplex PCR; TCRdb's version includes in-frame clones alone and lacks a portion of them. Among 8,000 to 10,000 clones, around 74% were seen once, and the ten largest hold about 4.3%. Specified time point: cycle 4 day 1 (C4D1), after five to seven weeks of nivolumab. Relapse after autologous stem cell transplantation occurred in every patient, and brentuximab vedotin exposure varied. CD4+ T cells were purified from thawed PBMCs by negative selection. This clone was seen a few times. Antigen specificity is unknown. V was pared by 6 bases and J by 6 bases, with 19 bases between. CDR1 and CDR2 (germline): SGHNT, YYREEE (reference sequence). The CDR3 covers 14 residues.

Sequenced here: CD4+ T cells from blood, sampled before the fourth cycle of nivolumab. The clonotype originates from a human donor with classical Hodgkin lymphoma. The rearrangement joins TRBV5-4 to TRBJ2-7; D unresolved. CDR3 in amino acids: CASNRSPSEGEQYF. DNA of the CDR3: TGTGCCAGCAACCGCTCCCCCAGTGAAGGCGAGCAGTACTTC.